The 31 T cell receptor beta chains below were found in one sample sequenced in a study of cytomegalovirus exposure and HLA in healthy donors. 60 Vbeta and 13 Jbeta primers were used in PCR. Sequencing was performed with immunoSEQ multiplex PCR; in TCRdb, only in-frame clones are kept and a portion is missing. The sample holds 150,000 or so clones, 76% seen once. The sequenced material came from PBMCs. These TCRs come from a male donor in good health and CMV-seronegative.

The V call is TRBV7-2, the J call TRBJ2-2; 14 bases agree with TRBD2. J was trimmed by 6 bases and V by 1 base; bases with no gene match: 7. Germline V lookup: CDR1 SGHTA, CDR2 FQGNSA. The CDR3 covers 18 residues. CDR3 residues: CASSLGTSGGSSAGELFF. The CDR3 region has the DNA TGTGCCAGCAGCTTAGGGACTAGCGGGGGGTCCTCTGCCGGGGAGCTGTTTTTT.

The chain combines TRBV6-6 with TRBJ2-3; maybe TRBD2 (6 bases). The CDR3 is 14 residues long. V was clipped by 5 bases and J by 3 bases, with 12 bases between them. CDR1 is MNHNY and CDR2 is SVGAGI in the germline V gene (reference sequence). CDR3 residues: CASSRGGATDTQYF. In DNA, the CDR3 is TGTGCCAGCAGTCGCGGCGGGGCAACAGATACGCAGTATTTT.

The chain couples TRBV7-9 to TRBJ2-1, with 7 bases fitting TRBD1. With V trimmed by 3 bases and J by 10 bases, 3 bases remained unmatched. The CDR3 is made up of 12 amino acids. Per the germline V gene, CDR1 is SEHNR and CDR2 is FQNEAQ (reference sequence). The CDR3 reads CASSLRTGEQFF. The CDR3, as DNA: TGTGCCAGCAGCTTGCGGACAGGCGAGCAGTTCTTC. The full variable domain, with the rest looked up from reference TRBV7-9 and TRBJ2-1, is DTGVSQNPRHKITKRGQNVTFRCDPISEHNRLYWYRQTLGQGPEFLTYFQNEAQLEKSRLLSDRFSAERPKGSFSTLEIQRTEQGDSAMYLCASSLRTGEQFFGPGTRLTVL.

This clone has just a few counts. The chain links TRBV5-1 to TRBJ1-2, with TRBD1 identical over 8 bases. Germline V gene sequence: CDR1 SGHRS, CDR2 YFSETQ. V lost 0 bases and J lost 1; bases outside the gene matches: 5. The CDR3 sequence is 16 residues long. The CDR3 spells CASSLAGTGLNYGYTF. The CDR3 nucleotides are TGCGCCAGCAGCTTGGCGGGGACAGGCCTTAACTATGGCTACACCTTC. Full variable domain (remainder filled in from reference TRBV5-1 and TRBJ1-2): KAGVTQTPRYLIKTRGQQVTLSCSPISGHRSVSWYQQTPGQGLQFLFEYFSETQRNKGNFPGRFSGRQFSNSRSEMNVSTLELGDSALYLCASSLAGTGLNYGYTFGSGTRLTVV.

The V call is TRBV6-5, the J call TRBJ2-7, with 9 positions matching TRBD1. The J segment lost 2 bases and the V segment lost 2 bases, leaving 7 bases of the junction unmatched. The CDR3 totals 16 residues. Per the germline V gene, CDR1 is MNHEY and CDR2 is SVGAGI. The CDR3 nucleotides are TGTGCCAGCAGTTACCCGAGGGGACAGGGCACCTACGAGCAGTACTTC. Protein sequence: CASSYPRGQGTYEQYF.

The rearrangement links TRBV9 to TRBJ1-6; D is perhaps TRBD1 (5 bases). The germline V gene has CDR1 SGDLS and CDR2 YYNGEE. This CDR3 contains 14 residues. V was clipped by 6 bases and J by 4 bases, with 11 bases between them. CDR3 nucleotide sequence: TGTGCCAGCAACCCTTCAGGGTATAATTCACCCCTCCACTTT. Amino acids: CASNPSGYNSPLHF.

V is TRBV7-2 and J is TRBJ2-1, with TRBD2 as a possible D gene (6 bases). Germline CDR1 is SGHTA and CDR2 is FQGNSA. Trimming took off 7 bases at V and 2 bases at J, with 12 bases between the two ends. The length of the CDR3 is 14 residues. CDR3 bases: TGTGCCAGCATTACTAGCAACCCCTACAATGAGCAGTTCTTC. Translating gives CASITSNPYNEQFF.

The CDR3 protein is CASSSFLAGVADTQYF. The DNA for the CDR3 is TGCGCCAGCAGCTCCTTTCTAGCGGGGGTAGCAGATACGCAGTATTTT. The chain uses TRBV5-1 and TRBJ2-3; TRBD2 agrees at 10 bases. J lost 4 bases, V lost 3 bases, and 8 bases had no gene match. Per the germline V gene, CDR1 is SGHRS and CDR2 is YFSETQ. The length of the CDR3 is 16 residues. Filled out from reference TRBV5-1 and TRBJ2-3, the complete variable domain reads KAGVTQTPRYLIKTRGQQVTLSCSPISGHRSVSWYQQTPGQGLQFLFEYFSETQRNKGNFPGRFSGRQFSNSRSEMNVSTLELGDSALYLCASSSFLAGVADTQYFGPGTRLTVL.

V and J are TRBV11-2 and TRBJ1-2; the match to TRBD1 covers 8 bases. Germline V gene data show CDR1 as SGHAT and CDR2 as FQNNGV. This CDR3 region has 18 residues. Trimming cost V 4 bases and J 1 base; bases outside gene matches: 14. The CDR3 protein is CASSSGFRGRLVNYGYTF. CDR3 in DNA: TGTGCCAGCAGCTCAGGATTCAGGGGGCGCTTGGTTAACTATGGCTACACCTTC.

This clone has only a few counts. This chain's CDR3 is CASSLARGRTEAFF. The CDR3 DNA is TGTGCCAGCAGCTTGGCCAGGGGGCGGACTGAAGCTTTCTTT. This rearrangement joins TRBV5-5 to TRBJ1-1, with TRBD1 matching over 8 bases. CDR3 length: 14 residues. Germline V lookup: CDR1 SGHKS, CDR2 YYEKEE (reference sequence). V lost 0 bases to trimming and J lost 5 bases; unmatched junction nucleotides: 3. The whole variable domain, remainder taken from reference TRBV5-5 and TRBJ1-1, is DAGVTQSPTHLIKTRGQQVTLRCSPISGHKSVSWYQQVLGQGPQFIFQYYEKEERGRGNFPDRFSARQFPNYSSELNVNALLLGDSALYLCASSLARGRTEAFFGQGTRLTVV.

In this sample, this clone turned up once. The V gene is TRBV2, the J gene TRBJ2-2; the match to TRBD2 covers 14 bases. The CDR3 extends over 18 amino acids. Germline CDR1 reads SNHLY; CDR2 reads FYNNEI. With 5 bases clipped from V and 4 bases from J, the junction kept 9 bases outside the gene matches. This chain's CDR3 is CASSPTSGRALGTGELFF. CDR3 nucleotide sequence: TGTGCCAGCAGTCCGACTAGCGGGAGGGCCTTGGGCACCGGGGAGCTGTTTTTT.

This chain uses TRBV30 with TRBJ2-7, with unresolved D. The CDR3 covers 8 residues. The germline V and J ends were trimmed by 6 bases and 5 bases, with 2 bases remaining between them. The germline V gene encodes CDR1 GTSNPN and CDR2 SVGIG (reference sequence). The CDR3: CACNEQYF. The CDR3 DNA reads as TGTGCCTGTAACGAGCAGTACTTC.

This chain connects TRBV13 to TRBJ1-6, with 7 bases that match TRBD1. This CDR3 has 15 amino acids. Per the germline V gene, CDR1 is PRHDT and CDR2 is FYEKMQ (reference sequence). Trimming cost V 0 bases and J 9 bases; bases outside gene matches: 5. The CDR3 sequence is CASSLGTGPSSPLHF. The DNA for the CDR3 is TGTGCCAGCAGCTTAGGGACAGGGCCTAGTTCACCCCTCCACTTT.

This clone appeared a few times. The chain combines TRBV2 with TRBJ2-7; the match to TRBD2 covers 7 bases. This CDR3 spans 13 amino acids. The trim removed 8 bases at V and 6 bases at J, leaving 10 bases unmatched. CDR1 and CDR2 from the germline V gene are SNHLY and FYNNEI. The CDR3 region has the DNA TGTGCCAGCCTTGAAAGGGAGGGGCTCGAGCAGTACTTC. Amino acids: CASLEREGLEQYF. The variable domain in full, completed from reference TRBV2 and TRBJ2-7, reads EPEVTQTPSHQVTQMGQEVILRCVPISNHLYFYWYRQILGQKVEFLVSFYNNEISEKSEIFDDQFSVERPDGSNFTLKIRSTKLEDSAMYFCASLEREGLEQYFGPGTRLTVT.

This clone was recorded only once. The J gene is TRBJ1-2, the V gene TRBV7-9, with D uncertain. The V end lost 6 bases, the J end lost 8 bases, and 13 bases lay between the germline ends. The germline gives CDR1 SEHNR, CDR2 FQNEAQ (reference sequence). CDR3 length: 12 amino acids. The CDR3 DNA sequence: TGTGCCAGCAGTCCCGAGGTCGGGGGCTACACCTTC. Amino acid sequence: CASSPEVGGYTF.

The V call is TRBV30, the J call TRBJ1-3; D gene uncertain. This CDR3 is 15 amino acids long. V lost 4 bases and J lost 3, with 16 bases in between. Germline CDR1 is GTSNPN and CDR2 is SVGIG (reference sequence). In DNA form, the CDR3 reads TGTGCCTGGACTCCCAAGCGGGGATATGGAAACACCATATATTTT. It codes for CAWTPKRGYGNTIYF.

V gene TRBV28 combines with J gene TRBJ1-1; D is possibly TRBD1 (5 bases). Germline-derived CDR1 and CDR2 are MDHEN and SYDVKM. Trimming stripped 6 bases from V and 10 bases from J, with 9 bases between. This CDR3 has 10 amino acids. CDR3 DNA: TGTGCCAGCAGGGGGGAGGGAGCTTTCTTT. Protein sequence: CASRGEGAFF. The full variable domain, with the rest looked up from reference TRBV28 and TRBJ1-1, is DVKVTQSSRYLVKRTGEKVFLECVQDMDHENMFWYRQDPGLGLRLIYFSYDVKMKEKGDIPEGYSVSREKKERFSLILESASTNQTSMYLCASRGEGAFFGQGTRLTVV.

The rearrangement uses TRBV29-1 and TRBJ2-1; 7 bases are a match to TRBD2. Germline-derived CDR1 and CDR2 are SQVTM and ANQGSEA. The CDR3 covers 13 residues. With V trimmed by 7 bases and J by 1 base, 4 bases remained unmatched. CDR3 sequence: CSGGGGSYNEQFF. The CDR3, as DNA: TGCAGCGGGGGCGGGGGATCCTACAATGAGCAGTTCTTC.

V usage is TRBV28 and J usage is TRBJ1-1, with 10 bases lining up with TRBD1. Germline CDR1 reads MDHEN; CDR2 reads SYDVKM. V dropped 4 bases and J dropped 5; count of bases not matched to a gene: 16. The CDR3 totals 18 residues. The CDR3 DNA follows: TGTGCCAGCAGTTGGAGACAGGGGGCAAGTGGGATTGAAACTGAAGCTTTCTTT. Its translation: CASSWRQGASGIETEAFF.

This chain links TRBV18 with TRBJ2-3, with 7 bases matching TRBD1. The CDR3 has 15 residues. Germline V gives CDR1 KGHSH, CDR2 LQKENI. V lost 6 bases, J lost 2 bases, and 8 bases stayed unmatched. CDR3 DNA sequence: TGTGCCAGCTCTCCCCTGACAGGGTCCACAGATACGCAGTATTTT. This gives the protein CASSPLTGSTDTQYF.

V and J are TRBV28 and TRBJ2-7; TRBD1 matches 7 bases. V shed 11 bases, J shed 0 bases, and the junction held 7 bases outside the gene matches. The germline gives CDR1 MDHEN, CDR2 SYDVKM. The CDR3 runs to 13 residues. CDR3 in DNA: TGTGCCGCCAGGGGGACATCCTCCTACGAGCAGTACTTC. It yields the protein CAARGTSSYEQYF.

The rearrangement uses TRBV19 and TRBJ1-2, with D tentatively TRBD1 (6 bases). The length of the CDR3 is 15 residues. V was shortened by 3 bases and J by 8 bases, with 19 bases between the two germline ends. Germline loops: CDR1 LNHDA, CDR2 SQIVND (reference sequence). The CDR3 protein is CASSIVGASREGYTF. The DNA of the CDR3 is TGTGCCAGTAGTATCGTGGGGGCCTCTAGAGAAGGCTACACCTTC.

The chain joins TRBV7-9 to TRBJ2-7; TRBD2 agrees at 7 bases. The CDR3 covers 16 residues. Trimming cost V 0 bases and J 2 bases; bases outside gene matches: 7. Germline V CDR1 and CDR2: SEHNR, FQNEAQ (reference sequence). CDR3 protein: CASSLALASGPYEQYF. CDR3 DNA sequence: TGTGCCAGCAGCTTAGCGTTAGCTAGCGGCCCCTACGAGCAGTACTTC.

CDR3 sequence: CASVPTGGYTYEQYF. CDR3 bases: TGTGCCAGCGTCCCGACAGGGGGCTACACCTACGAGCAGTACTTC. The V gene is TRBV28, the J gene TRBJ2-7, with 10 nucleotides matching TRBD1. Trimming at V came to 8 bases and at J to 2 bases, leaving 9 bases not matched to a gene. Germline V gene data show CDR1 as MDHEN and CDR2 as SYDVKM. The CDR3 is made up of 15 amino acids.

This clone was seen just once. CDR3 protein: CASSPWTGQGSPLHF. In DNA form, the CDR3 reads TGTGCCAGCAGCCCATGGACAGGACAAGGTTCACCCCTCCACTTT. The chain has TRBV2 and TRBJ1-6; 7 nucleotides line up with TRBD1. J lost 9 bases, V lost 6 bases, and 11 bases had no gene match. This CDR3 has 15 amino acids. CDR1 SNHLY and CDR2 FYNNEI come from the germline V gene.

The J gene is TRBJ1-2, the V gene TRBV4-2; 10 positions match TRBD1. In germline, CDR1 is LGHNA, CDR2 YNFKEQ. V shed 3 bases and J 8 bases; nucleotides not matched to a gene: 6. The CDR3 contains 14 residues. Here the CDR3 DNA reads TGTGCCAGCAGCCAGGCGGGGACAGGGGACGGCTACACCTTC. The encoded protein is CASSQAGTGDGYTF.

Concerning this clone: One end of the junction is discordant with germline, which a read error may explain. The chain couples TRBV18 to TRBJ1-1, with a tentative D call TRBD1 (6 bases). The CDR3 runs 14 residues. Germline loops: CDR1 KGHSH, CDR2 LQKENI. Here the CDR3 DNA reads TGTGCCAGCCCACCCCAGACAGGAAACACTGAAGCTTTCTTT. It translates to CASPPQTGNTEAFF.

This chain links TRBV7-3 with TRBJ1-2; a possible D gene is TRBD1 (6 bases). Germline lookup yields CDR1 SGHTA and CDR2 FQGTGA. V lost 2 bases and J 7 bases, leaving 11 bases between the germline ends. The CDR3 is 13 residues long. The CDR3 protein is CASSLGGAGGYTF. The DNA of the CDR3 is TGTGCCAGCAGCTTAGGGGGGGCGGGTGGCTACACCTTC.

V gene TRBV28 combines with J gene TRBJ2-4; TRBD1 agrees at 7 bases. V was pared by 5 bases and J by 7 bases, with 14 bases of the junction left unmatched. This CDR3 has 16 amino acids. Per germline, CDR1 MDHEN and CDR2 SYDVKM. CDR3 in DNA: TGTGCCAGCAGTCCTACAGGGGTGGGCGGTTATAACATTCAGTACTTC. Translating gives CASSPTGVGGYNIQYF. Complete variable domain (other parts from reference TRBV28 and TRBJ2-4): DVKVTQSSRYLVKRTGEKVFLECVQDMDHENMFWYRQDPGLGLRLIYFSYDVKMKEKGDIPEGYSVSREKKERFSLILESASTNQTSMYLCASSPTGVGGYNIQYFGAGTRLSVL.

The chain employs TRBV18 and TRBJ2-5, with TRBD2 matching 8 bases. Germline assignment: CDR1 KGHSH and CDR2 LQKENI. The length of the CDR3 is 15 residues. V lost 6 bases to trimming and J lost 5 bases; unmatched junction nucleotides: 11. This CDR3 is CASSEIGLAAETQYF. CDR3 in DNA: TGTGCCAGCTCGGAGATAGGACTAGCAGCCGAGACCCAGTACTTC. Drawing the rest from reference TRBV18 and TRBJ2-5, the complete variable domain is NAGVMQNPRHLVRRRGQEARLRCSPMKGHSHVYWYRQLPEEGLKFMVYLQKENIIDESGMPKERFSAEFPKEGPSILRIQQVVRGDSAAYFCASSEIGLAAETQYFGPGTRLLVL.

In its sample, this clone was seen a few times. The gene calls are TRBV15 and TRBJ2-5; 8 positions agree with TRBD1. V shed 3 bases, J shed 4 bases, and the junction held 7 bases outside the gene matches. Germline V gene lookup returns CDR1 LNHNV and CDR2 YYDKDF (reference sequence). CDR3 length equals 15 residues. Written as DNA, the CDR3 is TGTGCCACCAGCAGGGACAGGGCTCGGGGAGAGACCCAGTACTTC. Translated: CATSRDRARGETQYF.